This is a list of T cell receptor beta chains from one sample in a study of patients and donors after allogeneic stem cell transplantation. In TCRdb, the RT-PCR reads were re-called with MiXCR into one record per CDR3 protein. Of a few hundred thousand distinct CDR3 sequences listed, about 37% are singletons. Sequenced: blood, either unsorted or a sorted T cell fraction (not recorded which). The receptors shown here come from a human donor who was either an allogeneic HSCT recipient or a stem cell or donor lymphocyte infusion donor (not recorded which). It is not recorded whose cells these are; they may come from a transplant donor. The CDR3 runs from the conserved cysteine through the conserved F or W. The order of the fields is V gene, D gene, clone size, J gene, CDR3 length, CDR3 DNA, CDR3 protein. The D gene is left open where the match is weak. Only part of the rows carry a size: once, few, many, or a class if the clone is expanded.

>TRBV29-1|TRBD1|NA|TRBJ2-1|12
TGCAGCGGAAGGACAGGGTTCGGTGAGCAGTTCTTC
CSGRTGFGEQFF
>TRBV4-3|NA|NA|TRBJ2-2|16
TGCGCCAGCAGCCAAGACGGCAGTTTGGGGACCGGGGAGCTGTTTTTT
CASSQDGSLGTGELFF
>TRBV3-1|NA|NA|TRBJ1-1|15
TGTGCCAGCAGCCAAGAGTGGGCAGCGAACACTGAAGCTTTCTTT
CASSQEWAANTEAFF
>TRBV7-8|TRBD1|NA|TRBJ1-4|16
TGTGCCAGCAGCTCGGCACAGGGGGCTATAAATGAAAAACTGTTTTTT
CASSSAQGAINEKLFF
>TRBV20-1|NA|once|TRBJ2-1|13
TGCAGTGCTCGTTCCGGGGGCTACAATGAGCAGTTCTTC
CSARSGGYNEQFF
>TRBV29-1|NA|NA|TRBJ2-3|12
TGCAGCGTTAGCTCTGGGTACGATACGCAGTATTTT
CSVSSGYDTQYF
>TRBV7-9|NA|NA|TRBJ2-7|13
TGTGCCAGCACCACCGGGACTCCCTACGAGCAGTACTTC
CASTTGTPYEQYF
>TRBV9|NA|NA|TRBJ1-4|15
TGTGCCAGCAGCGTAGGGGCAGCTTATAATGAAAAACTGTTTTTT
CASSVGAAYNEKLFF
>TRBV5-1|NA|NA|TRBJ1-1|16
TGCGCCAGCAGCCCACGCCCCGCGGGGGGGAACACTGAAGCTTTCTTT
CASSPRPAGGNTEAFF
>TRBV20-1|TRBD1|few|TRBJ1-1|13
TGCAGTGCTACCGGGACAGGGCAAGCTGAAGCTTTCTTT
CSATGTGQAEAFF
>TRBV5-1|NA|NA|TRBJ2-5|16
TGCGCCAGCAGCTTGGGGGTAGCGGCTTACCAAGAGACCCAGTACTTC
CASSLGVAAYQETQYF
>TRBV29-1|TRBD1|few|TRBJ1-1|13
TGCAGCGTTGAAGACACAGGGGGCACTGAAGCTTTCTTT
CSVEDTGGTEAFF
>TRBV6-2/TRBV6-3|TRBD2|NA|TRBJ2-5|16
TGTGCCAGCAGTTACCTACTAGCGGGGGATGAAGAGACCCAGTACTTC
CASSYLLAGDEETQYF
>TRBV5-1|NA|few|TRBJ2-3|14
TGCGCCAGCAGCTTCGGGGCCAACACAGATACGCAGTATTTT
CASSFGANTDTQYF
>TRBV24-1|TRBD1|NA|TRBJ1-5|17
TGTGCCACCAGTGATTGGCCGGGACAGGGAGGCAATCAGCCCCAGCATTTT
CATSDWPGQGGNQPQHF
>TRBV29-1|NA|NA|TRBJ1-2|13
TGCAGCGTTGATGGGCAGGGAGGCTATGGCTACACCTTC
CSVDGQGGYGYTF
>TRBV20-1|NA|few|TRBJ1-2|8
TGCGCGGGCTATGGCTACACCTTC
CAGYGYTF
>TRBV20-1|NA|few|TRBJ1-1|12
TGCAGTGCTAGGTCCAGGGACACTGAAGCTTTCTTT
CSARSRDTEAFF
>TRBV13|NA|NA|TRBJ2-1|16
TGTGCCAGCAGCCCCGTGGACAGAAGCTCCTACAATGAGCAGTTCTTC
CASSPVDRSSYNEQFF
>TRBV12-3/TRBV12-4|NA|few|TRBJ2-4|15
TGTGCCAGCAGGCCTTCGCGGCAGGGAGAAAACATTCAGTACTTC
CASRPSRQGENIQYF
>TRBV4-1|NA|few|TRBJ1-4|15
TGCGCCAGCAGCTGGGAGGACAGACGGAGGGAAAAACTGTTTTTT
CASSWEDRRREKLFF
>TRBV12-3/TRBV12-4|NA|few|TRBJ1-2|11
TGTGCCAGTCTGGGTTCTAATGGCTACACCTTC
CASLGSNGYTF
>TRBV28|TRBD1|NA|TRBJ1-5|14
TGTGCCAGCAGTATGACAGGGATCGGCCAGCCCCAGCATTTT
CASSMTGIGQPQHF
>TRBV25-1|TRBD1|NA|TRBJ2-1|14
TGTGCCAGCAGTGATAGGACAGGGAGGAATGAGCAGTTCTTC
CASSDRTGRNEQFF
>TRBV20-1|NA|NA|TRBJ2-3|15
TGCAGTGCTAGAGCAGGAGGGGGCGGCACAGATACGCAGTATTTT
CSARAGGGGTDTQYF
>TRBV6-5|NA|few|TRBJ2-2|12
TGTGCCAGCAGGACATTCAGCGGGGAGCTGTTTTTT
CASRTFSGELFF
>TRBV5-6|NA|NA|TRBJ2-7|15
TGTGCCAGCAGCACTCCGGGGGGCGTAACTACCGAGCAGTACTTC
CASSTPGGVTTEQYF
>TRBV10-3|NA|NA|TRBJ1-2|13
TGTGCCATCAACGGCCAGCCCAACTATGGCTACACCTTC
CAINGQPNYGYTF
>TRBV9|TRBD2|few|TRBJ2-3|14
TGTGCCAGCAGCGAGGGACTAGCCACAGATACGCAGTATTTT
CASSEGLATDTQYF
>TRBV5-5|NA|few|TRBJ2-1|19
TGTGCCAGCAGCTCGTATCCTATCCAGGGGTCCAGCTCCTACAATGAGCAGTTCTTC
CASSSYPIQGSSSYNEQFF
>TRBV12-3/TRBV12-4|NA|NA|TRBJ1-1|15
TGTGCCAGCAGTTCCCCGGGAGACACTACCACTGAAGCTTTCTTT
CASSSPGDTTTEAFF